This entry is about one T cell receptor beta chain. The V end lost 0 bases, the J end lost 10 bases, and 11 bases lay between the germline ends. CDR1 and CDR2 from the germline V gene are SGHTS and YDEGEE. The CDR3 consists of 14 residues. PCR primers comprised 60 Vbeta and 13 Jbeta primers. Profiling relied on immunoSEQ multiplex PCR, and the TCRdb table lists in-frame clones only, not all of them. The table includes approximately 87,000 clones, approximately 85% detected once. This sample was taken from a study of cytomegalovirus exposure and HLA in healthy donors. The TCR originated in a woman aged 18-30 years in good health and CMV-seropositive. The rearrangement links TRBV5-8 to TRBJ1-6, with D possibly being TRBD1 (6 bases). Sequenced input: PBMCs. The CDR3 sequence is CASSLARGSSPLHF. CDR3 DNA: TGTGCCAGCAGCTTGGCCAGGGGAAGCTCACCCCTCCACTTT. Complete variable domain (other parts from reference TRBV5-8 and TRBJ1-6): EAGVTQSPTHLIKTRGQQATLRCSPISGHTSVYWYQQALGLGLQFLLWYDEGEERNRGNFPPRFSGRQFPNYSSELNVNALELEDSALYLCASSLARGSSPLHFGNGTRLTVT.